These T cell receptor beta chains were read from a single sample in a study of T cell repertoires in cytomegalovirus infection. TCRdb fed the reads into MiXCR, producing one record per CDR3 protein. The sample includes around 900,000 distinct CDR3 sequences, around 31% of them seen just once. These receptors' targets are unknown. This sample comprised cultured CD8+ T cells from PBMCs, obtained from culture after CMV antigen stimulation. The source of these receptors is a human donor in good health (CMV status not recorded). Some clones in this sample may be carry-over from other donors' samples. Each CDR3 is given with its conserved first and last residue. The order of the fields is clone size, J gene, D gene, V gene, CDR3 protein, CDR3 DNA. A D gene is named only where the DNA matches it firmly. Clone size is not always given. Where it is, it says once, few, many or a class for expanded clones.

abundance: -; j_gene: TRBJ1-2; d_gene: -; v_gene: TRBV6-6; CDR3aa: CASSYSWDYGYTF; CDR3nt: TGTGCCAGCAGTTACTCGTGGGACTATGGCTACACCTTC
abundance: many; j_gene: TRBJ2-1; d_gene: TRBD2; v_gene: TRBV19; CDR3aa: CASSILAGGNNEQFF; CDR3nt: TGTGCCAGCAGCATACTAGCGGGGGGGAACAATGAGCAGTTCTTC
abundance: -; j_gene: TRBJ2-1; d_gene: TRBD2; v_gene: TRBV28; CDR3aa: CASIAGTSGGQGYNEQFF; CDR3nt: TGTGCCAGCATTGCCGGGACTAGCGGGGGGCAAGGCTACAATGAGCAGTTCTTC
abundance: few; j_gene: TRBJ1-1; d_gene: -; v_gene: TRBV19; CDR3aa: CASSMDGYTEAFF; CDR3nt: TGTGCCAGTAGTATGGACGGATACACTGAAGCTTTCTTT
abundance: -; j_gene: TRBJ1-2; d_gene: TRBD1; v_gene: TRBV11-2; CDR3aa: CAGNQGDRSYTF; CDR3nt: TGTGCCGGCAACCAAGGGGACAGAAGCTACACCTTC
abundance: -; j_gene: TRBJ1-1; d_gene: -; v_gene: TRBV5-1; CDR3aa: CASSLTGGARNTEAFF; CDR3nt: TGCGCCAGCAGCTTGACCGGGGGCGCCCGGAACACTGAAGCTTTCTTT
abundance: -; j_gene: TRBJ2-7; d_gene: TRBD1; v_gene: TRBV27; CDR3aa: CASSFLGQVDEQYF; CDR3nt: TGTGCCAGCAGTTTCCTTGGACAGGTTGACGAGCAGTACTTC
abundance: -; j_gene: TRBJ2-1; d_gene: -; v_gene: TRBV2; CDR3aa: CASSALPGHNEQFF; CDR3nt: TGTGCCAGCAGTGCCCTCCCGGGACACAATGAGCAGTTCTTC
abundance: few; j_gene: TRBJ2-1; d_gene: -; v_gene: TRBV7-9; CDR3aa: CASSLVTWHRESSYNEQFF; CDR3nt: TGTGCCAGCAGCTTAGTAACCTGGCACAGGGAAAGCTCCTACAATGAGCAGTTCTTC
abundance: -; j_gene: TRBJ1-5; d_gene: TRBD1; v_gene: TRBV2; CDR3aa: CASRDTGTGPLVPQHF; CDR3nt: TGTGCCAGCAGAGACACCGGGACAGGCCCTTTAGTACCCCAGCATTTT
abundance: -; j_gene: TRBJ2-1; d_gene: TRBD2; v_gene: TRBV6-2/TRBV6-3; CDR3aa: CASSYPGLAGGASGEQFF; CDR3nt: TGTGCCAGCAGTTACCCCGGACTAGCGGGGGGCGCCTCGGGAGAGCAGTTCTTC
abundance: -; j_gene: TRBJ2-3; d_gene: -; v_gene: TRBV4-2; CDR3aa: CASSQEVTSSTDTQYF; CDR3nt: TGTGCCAGCAGCCAGGAGGTTACGTCTAGCACAGATACGCAGTATTTT
abundance: many; j_gene: TRBJ1-5; d_gene: TRBD1; v_gene: TRBV7-9; CDR3aa: CASSGDSSWPQHF; CDR3nt: TGTGCCAGCAGCGGGGACAGTAGTTGGCCCCAGCATTTT
abundance: -; j_gene: TRBJ1-2; d_gene: -; v_gene: TRBV20-1; CDR3aa: CSARDGDTANYGYTF; CDR3nt: TGCAGTGCTAGAGATGGGGACACTGCTAACTATGGCTACACCTTC
abundance: -; j_gene: TRBJ2-5; d_gene: -; v_gene: TRBV10-3; CDR3aa: CAISESRAVEQTQYF; CDR3nt: TGTGCCATCAGTGAGTCGCGGGCAGTCGAACAGACCCAGTACTTC
abundance: few; j_gene: TRBJ1-1; d_gene: TRBD1; v_gene: TRBV6-5; CDR3aa: CASVRGRGLGNTEAFF; CDR3nt: TGTGCCAGCGTCAGGGGCAGGGGGCTCGGCAACACTGAAGCTTTCTTT
abundance: few; j_gene: TRBJ2-3; d_gene: -; v_gene: TRBV7-6; CDR3aa: CASSSRGGSDTQYF; CDR3nt: TGTGCCAGCAGCTCCCGAGGAGGGTCAGATACGCAGTATTTT
abundance: few; j_gene: TRBJ1-6; d_gene: TRBD1; v_gene: TRBV7-8; CDR3aa: CASSLEGQGRSPLHF; CDR3nt: TGTGCCAGCAGCTTAGAGGGACAGGGTCGTTCACCCCTCCACTTT